This TCR beta chain stems from a study of OX40 agonist ivuxolimab in advanced cancers. Across the whole study: Melanoma, hepatocellular carcinoma, head and neck or renal cell cancer occurred in dose-escalation patients. Prior therapy, whether anti-PD-1, anti-PD-L1 or anti-CTLA-4, was allowed, and 40% had some. Study-wide results and caveats: Clonal expansion from baseline to week 6 occurred in both CD4+ and CD8+ T cells. Some nonresponders likewise displayed low normalized T-cell clonal expansion.

Only in-frame clones appear in the TCRdb table, and some are missing; sequencing was by immunoSEQ multiplex PCR. The table lists 50,000 to 65,000 clones, roughly 87% of them singletons. CDR3 size: 13 residues. V trimming: 8 bases; J trimming: 6 bases; junction bases outside the gene matches: 7. Germline lookup yields CDR1 MNHNS and CDR2 SASEGT. Notes on this clone: The antigen remains unidentified.

Source: CD4+ or CD8+ T cells sorted from blood, taken in a trial of the OX40 agonist ivuxolimab. The genes are TRBV6-1 and TRBJ2-7; 10 bases align to TRBD1. The source of this sequence is an adult with an advanced solid tumor such as melanoma, head and neck, liver or kidney cancer. CDR3 DNA: TGTGCCAGCGTCCGACAGGGGGCGGGCGAGCAGTACTTC. Its protein is CASVRQGAGEQYF.